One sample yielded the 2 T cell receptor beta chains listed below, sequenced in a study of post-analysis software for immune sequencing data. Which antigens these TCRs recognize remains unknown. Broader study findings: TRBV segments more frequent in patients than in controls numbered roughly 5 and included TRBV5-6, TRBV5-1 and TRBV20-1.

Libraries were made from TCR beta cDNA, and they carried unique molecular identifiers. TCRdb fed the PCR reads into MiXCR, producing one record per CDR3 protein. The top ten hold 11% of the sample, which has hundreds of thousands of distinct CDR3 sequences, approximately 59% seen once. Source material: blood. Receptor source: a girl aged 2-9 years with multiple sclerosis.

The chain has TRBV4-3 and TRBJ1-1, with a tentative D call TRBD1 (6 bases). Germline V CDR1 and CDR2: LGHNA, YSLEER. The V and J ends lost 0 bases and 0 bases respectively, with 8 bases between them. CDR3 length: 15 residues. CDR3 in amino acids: CASSQDNRVNTEAFF. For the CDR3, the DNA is TGCGCCAGCAGCCAAGACAACAGGGTGAACACTGAAGCTTTCTTT.

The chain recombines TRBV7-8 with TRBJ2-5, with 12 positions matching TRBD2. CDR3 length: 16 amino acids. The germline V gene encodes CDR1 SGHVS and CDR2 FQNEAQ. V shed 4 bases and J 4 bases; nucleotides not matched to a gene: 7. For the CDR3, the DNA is TGTGCCAGCAGCTCGGCTAGCGGGGGGGCGGGAGAGACCCAGTACTTC. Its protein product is CASSSASGGAGETQYF.